This T cell receptor (beta chain) was identified during a study of blood T cell repertoires in COVID-19. Study-wide background: Sites in the United States, Italy and Spain provided acute and convalescent COVID-19 samples. The cDNA or gDNA used as material had been derived from T cells, B-cell-depleted T cells, or PBMCs.

As handled by the study authors: The authors estimated nucleated cell counts from reference gene primer amplification. Produced via immunoSEQ multiplex PCR; TCRdb's table is partial and in-frame only. V and J calls and clone size are copied from that table; D and trimming were computed from the DNA. The sample has some 94,000 clones, 84% seen once. The TCR comes from a man between 65 and 85 years old with active or convalescent COVID-19. Sequenced material: peripheral blood.

The DNA for the CDR3 is TGCAGCGTCCAGACAGGGGGCACTGAAGCTTTCTTT. It codes for CSVQTGGTEAFF. The V and J genes are TRBV29-1 and TRBJ1-1; TRBD1 agrees at 9 bases. The germline gives CDR1 SQVTM, CDR2 ANQGSEA. The CDR3 spans 12 residues. Germline trimming cut 6 bases from V and 4 bases from J; bases unmatched to any gene: 3.